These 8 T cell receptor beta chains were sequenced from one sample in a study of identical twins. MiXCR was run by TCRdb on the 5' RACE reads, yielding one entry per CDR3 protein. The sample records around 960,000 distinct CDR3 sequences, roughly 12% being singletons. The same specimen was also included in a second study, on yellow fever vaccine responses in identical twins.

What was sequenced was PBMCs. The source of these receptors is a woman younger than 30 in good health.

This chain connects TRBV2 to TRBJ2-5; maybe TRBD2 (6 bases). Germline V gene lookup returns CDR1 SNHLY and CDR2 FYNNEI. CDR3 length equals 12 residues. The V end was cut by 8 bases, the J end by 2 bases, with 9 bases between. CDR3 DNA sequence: TGTGCCAGCGTGGGGGGACAAGAGACCCAGTACTTC. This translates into CASVGGQETQYF.

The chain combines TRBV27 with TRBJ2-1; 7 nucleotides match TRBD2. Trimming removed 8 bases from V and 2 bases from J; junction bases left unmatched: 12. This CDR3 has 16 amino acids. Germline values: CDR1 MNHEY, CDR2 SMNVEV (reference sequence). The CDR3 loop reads CASRPRAGDPYNEQFF. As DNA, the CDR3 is TGTGCCAGCCGCCCCCGGGCGGGGGACCCCTACAATGAGCAGTTCTTC.

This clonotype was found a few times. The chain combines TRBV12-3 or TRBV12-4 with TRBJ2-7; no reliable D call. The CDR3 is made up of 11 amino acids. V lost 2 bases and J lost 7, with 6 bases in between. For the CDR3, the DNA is TGTGCCAGCAGTTTAAACGGGGAGCAGTACTTC. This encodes CASSLNGEQYF.

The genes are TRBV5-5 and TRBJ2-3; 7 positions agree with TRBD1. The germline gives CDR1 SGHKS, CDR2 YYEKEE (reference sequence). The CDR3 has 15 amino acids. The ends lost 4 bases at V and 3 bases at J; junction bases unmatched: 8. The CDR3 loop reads CASSGTAGGTDTQYF. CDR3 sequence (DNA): TGTGCCAGCAGCGGGACAGCCGGAGGTACAGATACGCAGTATTTT.

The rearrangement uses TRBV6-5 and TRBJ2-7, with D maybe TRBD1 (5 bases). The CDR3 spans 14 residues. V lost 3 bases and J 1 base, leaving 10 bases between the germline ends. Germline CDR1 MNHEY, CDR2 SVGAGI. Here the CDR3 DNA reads TGTGCCAGCAGTTATGGGGCACCTTCCTACGAGCAGTACTTC. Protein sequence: CASSYGAPSYEQYF.

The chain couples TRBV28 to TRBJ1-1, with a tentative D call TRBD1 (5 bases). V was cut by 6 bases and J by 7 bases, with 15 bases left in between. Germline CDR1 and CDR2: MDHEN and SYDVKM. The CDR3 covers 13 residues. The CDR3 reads CASSPVGDREAFF. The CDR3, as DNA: TGTGCCAGCAGCCCAGTAGGGGACCGTGAAGCTTTCTTT.

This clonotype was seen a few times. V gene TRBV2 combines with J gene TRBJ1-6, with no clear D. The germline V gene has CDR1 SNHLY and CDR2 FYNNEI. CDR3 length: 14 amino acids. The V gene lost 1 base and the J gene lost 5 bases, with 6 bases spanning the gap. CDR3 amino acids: CASSEGRNNSPLHF. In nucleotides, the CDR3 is TGTGCCAGCAGTGAAGGGCGGAATAATTCACCCCTCCACTTT.

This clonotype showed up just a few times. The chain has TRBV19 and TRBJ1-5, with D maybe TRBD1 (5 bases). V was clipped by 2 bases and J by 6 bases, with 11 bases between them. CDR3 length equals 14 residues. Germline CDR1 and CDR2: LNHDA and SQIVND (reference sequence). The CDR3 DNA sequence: TGTGCCAGTAGTATAAGGGTTGGGACTCAGCCCCAGCATTTT. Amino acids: CASSIRVGTQPQHF.